This T cell receptor beta chain was identified in a study of beta chain features in type 1 diabetes. Germline V gene sequence: CDR1 SQVTM, CDR2 ANQGSEA. There are 15 residues in the CDR3. V trimming: 4 bases; J trimming: 6 bases; junction bases outside the gene matches: 13. Remarks on this clone: Its antigen is as yet unknown.

TCRB transcripts that were expressed got sequenced, as all of the isolated RNA had been reverse transcribed. The protocol was immunoSEQ multiplex PCR, while the TCRdb copy is restricted to in-frame clones and leaves out a portion. The sample lists 640,000 or so clones; roughly an eighth were seen once. Study-wide points: All four CD4+ subsets from Type 1 diabetes patients carried moderately but significantly shorter TCRB CDR3s.

The sequencing sample was made of naive CD4+ T cells from blood. The chain uses TRBV29-1 and TRBJ1-2; 8 bases map to TRBD1. The clonotype was recovered from a man younger than 35 with type 1 diabetes. CDR3 nucleotides: TGCAGCGTTGTGGTCCAGGGGGCGTTAAATCATGGCTACACCTTC. The encoded protein is CSVVVQGALNHGYTF.